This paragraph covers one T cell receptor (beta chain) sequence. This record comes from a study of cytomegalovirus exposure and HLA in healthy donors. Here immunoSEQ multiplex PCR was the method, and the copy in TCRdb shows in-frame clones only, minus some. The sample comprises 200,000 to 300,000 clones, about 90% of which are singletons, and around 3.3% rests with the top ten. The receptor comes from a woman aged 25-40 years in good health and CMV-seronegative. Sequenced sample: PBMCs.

Here the CDR3 reads CATNPRVTYNEQFF. The CDR3 region has the DNA TGTGCCACCAATCCTAGGGTAACCTACAATGAGCAGTTCTTC. The chain joins TRBV15 to TRBJ2-1, with D unresolved. This CDR3 has 14 residues. The V end lost 7 bases, the J end lost 2 bases, and 12 bases lay between the germline ends. Germline loops: CDR1 LNHNV, CDR2 YYDKDF (reference sequence). Using reference TRBV15 and TRBJ2-1 for the parts outside the CDR3, the full variable domain is DAMVIQNPRYQVTQFGKPVTLSCSQTLNHNVMYWYQQKSSQAPKLLFHYYDKDFNNEADTPDNFQSRRPNTSFCFLDIRSPGLGDTAMYLCATNPRVTYNEQFFGPGTRLTVL.